This TCR beta chain emerged from a study of T cells in Graves' hyperthyroidism and ophthalmopathy. Trimming stripped 6 bases from V and 4 bases from J, with 12 bases between. Germline V gene lookup returns CDR1 SNHLY and CDR2 FYNNEI. This CDR3 is built from 13 residues. This clonotype was detected many times. Template material for amplifying TCR beta CDR3 regions consisted of RNA transcripts. The HTBI primer set drove a first-round RT-PCR of the TCR CDR3. TCRdb passed the multiplex PCR reads through MiXCR, listing each CDR3 protein once. The sample has 640,000 or so distinct CDR3 sequences, roughly 14% seen once.

The source is a woman between 40 and 55 years old with Graves' ophthalmopathy. The sample consisted of blood. The chain couples TRBV2 to TRBJ1-2; D might be TRBD1 (6 bases). The CDR3 region is CASRQDSSYGYTF. The CDR3 DNA is TGTGCCAGCAGGCAGGACAGTTCCTATGGCTACACCTTC.